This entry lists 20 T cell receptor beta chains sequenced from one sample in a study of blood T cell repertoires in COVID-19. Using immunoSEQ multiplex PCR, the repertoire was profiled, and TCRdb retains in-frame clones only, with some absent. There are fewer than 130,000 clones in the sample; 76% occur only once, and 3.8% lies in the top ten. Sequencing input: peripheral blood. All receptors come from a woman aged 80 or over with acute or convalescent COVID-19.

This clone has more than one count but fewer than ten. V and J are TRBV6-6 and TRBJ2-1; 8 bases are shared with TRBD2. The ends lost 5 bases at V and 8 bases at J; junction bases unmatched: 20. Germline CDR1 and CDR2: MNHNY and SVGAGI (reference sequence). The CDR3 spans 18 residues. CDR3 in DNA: TGTGCCAGCAGTCAAAGCCCCCCAAGCGGGGGCGCGAGACATGAGCAGTTCTTC. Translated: CASSQSPPSGGARHEQFF.

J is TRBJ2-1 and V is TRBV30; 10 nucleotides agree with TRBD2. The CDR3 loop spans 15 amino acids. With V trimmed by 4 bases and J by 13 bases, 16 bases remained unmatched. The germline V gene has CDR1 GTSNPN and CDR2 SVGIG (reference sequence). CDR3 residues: CAWTVGLAGATRQFF. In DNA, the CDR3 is TGTGCCTGGACCGTAGGGCTAGCGGGAGCCACACGACAGTTCTTC.

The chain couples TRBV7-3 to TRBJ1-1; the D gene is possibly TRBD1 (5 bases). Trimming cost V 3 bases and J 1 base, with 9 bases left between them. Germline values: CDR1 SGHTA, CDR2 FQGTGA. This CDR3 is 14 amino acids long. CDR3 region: CASSFDGGNTEAFF. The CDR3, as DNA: TGTGCCAGCAGCTTCGACGGGGGGAACACTGAAGCTTTCTTT. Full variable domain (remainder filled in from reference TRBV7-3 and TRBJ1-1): GAGVSQTPSNKVTEKGKYVELRCDPISGHTALYWYRQSLGQGPEFLIYFQGTGAADDSGLPNDRFFAVRPEGSVSTLKIQRTERGDSAVYLCASSFDGGNTEAFFGQGTRLTVV.

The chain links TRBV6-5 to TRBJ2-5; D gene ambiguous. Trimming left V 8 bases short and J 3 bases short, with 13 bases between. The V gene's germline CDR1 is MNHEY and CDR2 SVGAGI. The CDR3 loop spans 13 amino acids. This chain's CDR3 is CASSALREETQYF. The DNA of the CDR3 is TGTGCCAGCTCAGCACTAAGAGAAGAGACCCAGTACTTC.

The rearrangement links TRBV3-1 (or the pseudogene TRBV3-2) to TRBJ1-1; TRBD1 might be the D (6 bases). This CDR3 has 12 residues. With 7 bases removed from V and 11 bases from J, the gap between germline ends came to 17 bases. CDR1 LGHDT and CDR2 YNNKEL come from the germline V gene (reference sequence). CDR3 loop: CASTGPTGQAFF. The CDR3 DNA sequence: TGTGCCAGCACCGGGCCCACAGGACAGGCTTTCTTT.

CDR3 bases: TGTGCCAGCAGCTTAGAAGGGACAGGGGGAGGCTCCCAGCATTTT. Translated, it gives CASSLEGTGGGSQHF. The genes are TRBV7-2 and TRBJ1-5; 11 positions match TRBD1. Trimming took 1 base from V and 11 from J; bases not matched to a gene: 7. This CDR3 spans 15 amino acids. From germline, CDR1 is SGHTA and CDR2 FQGNSA.

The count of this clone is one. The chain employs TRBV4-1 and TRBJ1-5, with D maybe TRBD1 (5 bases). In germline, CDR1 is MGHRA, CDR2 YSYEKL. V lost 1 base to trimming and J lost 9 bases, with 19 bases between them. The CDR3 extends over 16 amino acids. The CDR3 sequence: CASSQGVSQGIWPQHF. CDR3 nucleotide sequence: TGCGCCAGCAGCCAAGGGGTTTCTCAGGGCATCTGGCCCCAGCATTTT.

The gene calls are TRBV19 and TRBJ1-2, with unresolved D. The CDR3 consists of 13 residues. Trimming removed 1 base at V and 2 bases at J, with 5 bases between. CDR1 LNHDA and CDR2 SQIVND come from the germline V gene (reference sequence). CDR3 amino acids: CASSIGVNYGYTF. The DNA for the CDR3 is TGTGCCAGTAGTATAGGAGTAAACTATGGCTACACCTTC.

CDR3: CSVVRLGDTQYF. The CDR3 nucleotides read TGCAGCGTTGTGAGACTAGGGGATACGCAGTATTTT. This chain links TRBV29-1 with TRBJ2-3; tentatively, D is TRBD2 (6 bases). The CDR3 has 12 amino acids. Trimming removed 4 bases from V and 6 bases from J, with 11 bases in between. CDR1 and CDR2 (germline): SQVTM, ANQGSEA.

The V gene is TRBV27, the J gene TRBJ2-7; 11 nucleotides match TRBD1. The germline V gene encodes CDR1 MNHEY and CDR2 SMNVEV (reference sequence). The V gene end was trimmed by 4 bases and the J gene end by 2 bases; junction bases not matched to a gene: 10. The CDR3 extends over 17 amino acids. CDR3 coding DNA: TGTGCCAGCAGTTCTCGGCTGGGACAGGGGGTCACCTACGAGCAGTACTTC. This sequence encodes CASSSRLGQGVTYEQYF.

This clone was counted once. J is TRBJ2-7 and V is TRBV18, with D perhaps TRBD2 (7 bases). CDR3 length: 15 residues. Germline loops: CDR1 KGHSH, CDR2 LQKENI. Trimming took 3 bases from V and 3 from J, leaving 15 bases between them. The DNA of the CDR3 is TGTGCCAGCTCACCGTGGGAGGGGGGAGGCTACGAGCAGTACTTC. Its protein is CASSPWEGGGYEQYF.

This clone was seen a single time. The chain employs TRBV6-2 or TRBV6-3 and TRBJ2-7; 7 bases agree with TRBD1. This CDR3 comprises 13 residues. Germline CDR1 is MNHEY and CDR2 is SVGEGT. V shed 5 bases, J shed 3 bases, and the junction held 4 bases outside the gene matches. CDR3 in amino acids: CASSQGQFYEQYF. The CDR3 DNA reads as TGTGCCAGCAGTCAGGGACAGTTCTACGAGCAGTACTTC.

CDR3 sequence: CASSTQGGPEAFF. In DNA form, the CDR3 reads TGTGCCAGTAGTACCCAAGGGGGCCCTGAAGCTTTCTTT. The rearrangement links TRBV19 to TRBJ1-1; 7 nucleotides match TRBD1. CDR1 and CDR2 from the germline V gene are LNHDA and SQIVND (reference sequence). This CDR3 has 13 residues. Losses at the gene ends were 4 bases for V and 6 bases for J; bases not matched to a gene: 5.

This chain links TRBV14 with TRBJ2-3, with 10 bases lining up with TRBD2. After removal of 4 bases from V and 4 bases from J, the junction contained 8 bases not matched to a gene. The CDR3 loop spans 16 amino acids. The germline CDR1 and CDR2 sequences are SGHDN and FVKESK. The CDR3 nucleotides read TGTGCCAGCAGCCCGCCGGGACTAGCGTTATCAGATACGCAGTATTTT. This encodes CASSPPGLALSDTQYF.

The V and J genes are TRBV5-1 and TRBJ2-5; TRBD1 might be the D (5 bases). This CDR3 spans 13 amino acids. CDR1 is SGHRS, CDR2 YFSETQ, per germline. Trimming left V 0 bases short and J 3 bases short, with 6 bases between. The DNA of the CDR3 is TGCGCCAGCAGCTTGGACAGGAAAGAGACCCAGTACTTC. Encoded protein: CASSLDRKETQYF.

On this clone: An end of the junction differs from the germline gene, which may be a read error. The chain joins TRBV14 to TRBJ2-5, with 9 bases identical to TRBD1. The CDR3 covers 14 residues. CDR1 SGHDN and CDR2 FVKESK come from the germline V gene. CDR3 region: CASSLLDRGGIQDF. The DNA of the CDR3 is TGTGCCAGCTCCCTCTTAGACAGGGGGGGGATCCAGGACTTC.

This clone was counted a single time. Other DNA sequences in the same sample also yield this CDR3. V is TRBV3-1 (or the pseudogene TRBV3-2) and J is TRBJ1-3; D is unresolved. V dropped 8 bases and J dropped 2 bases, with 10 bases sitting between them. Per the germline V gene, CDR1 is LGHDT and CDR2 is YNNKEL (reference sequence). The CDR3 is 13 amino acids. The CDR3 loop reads CASGEGAGNTIYF. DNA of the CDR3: TGTGCCAGCGGGGAGGGTGCTGGAAACACCATATATTTT.

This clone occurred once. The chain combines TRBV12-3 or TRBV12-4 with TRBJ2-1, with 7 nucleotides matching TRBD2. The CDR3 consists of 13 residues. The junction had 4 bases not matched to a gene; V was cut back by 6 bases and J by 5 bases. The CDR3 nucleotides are TGTGCCAGCAGGGGAGGGGCGAACAATGAGCAGTTCTTC. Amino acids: CASRGGANNEQFF.

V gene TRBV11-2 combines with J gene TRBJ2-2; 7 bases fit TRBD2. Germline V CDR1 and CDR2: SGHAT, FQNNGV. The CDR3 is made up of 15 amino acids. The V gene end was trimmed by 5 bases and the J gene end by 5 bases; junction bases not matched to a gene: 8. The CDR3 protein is CASSTPGLRTGELFF. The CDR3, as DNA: TGTGCCAGCAGCACCCCGGGACTACGGACCGGGGAGCTGTTTTTT.

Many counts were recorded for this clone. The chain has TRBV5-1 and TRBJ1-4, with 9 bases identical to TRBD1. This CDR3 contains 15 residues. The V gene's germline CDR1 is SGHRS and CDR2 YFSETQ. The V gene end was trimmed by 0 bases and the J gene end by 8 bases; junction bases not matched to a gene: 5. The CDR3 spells CASSLAGQGTEKLFF. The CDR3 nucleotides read TGCGCCAGCAGCTTGGCAGGACAGGGGACCGAAAAACTGTTTTTT.